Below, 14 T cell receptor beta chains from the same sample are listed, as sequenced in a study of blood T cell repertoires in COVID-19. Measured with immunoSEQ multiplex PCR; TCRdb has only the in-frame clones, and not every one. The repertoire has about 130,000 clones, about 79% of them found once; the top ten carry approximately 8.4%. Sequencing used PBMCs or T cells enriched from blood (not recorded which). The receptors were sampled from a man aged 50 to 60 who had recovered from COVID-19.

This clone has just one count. The DNA of the CDR3 is TGTGCCGTAGAACAGGGGACCAACTATGGCTACACCTTC. Protein sequence: CAVEQGTNYGYTF. The chain recombines TRBV28 with TRBJ1-2; 7 bases are shared with TRBD1. V trimming: 11 bases; J trimming: 2 bases; junction bases outside the gene matches: 8. Germline V gives CDR1 MDHEN, CDR2 SYDVKM. The CDR3 consists of 13 residues.

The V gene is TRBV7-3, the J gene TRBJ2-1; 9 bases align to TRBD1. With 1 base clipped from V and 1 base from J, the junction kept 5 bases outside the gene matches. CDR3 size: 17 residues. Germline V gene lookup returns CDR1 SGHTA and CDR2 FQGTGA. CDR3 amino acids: CASSLRWDRVSYNEQFF. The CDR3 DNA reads TGTGCCAGCAGCTTAAGGTGGGACAGGGTATCCTACAATGAGCAGTTCTTC.

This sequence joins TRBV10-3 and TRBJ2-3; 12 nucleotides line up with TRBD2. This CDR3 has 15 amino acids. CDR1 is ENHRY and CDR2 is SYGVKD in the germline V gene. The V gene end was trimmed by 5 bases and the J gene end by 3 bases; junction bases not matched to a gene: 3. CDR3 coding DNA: TGTGCCATCAGTCGGACTAGCGGGGATACAGATACGCAGTATTTT. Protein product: CAISRTSGDTDTQYF.

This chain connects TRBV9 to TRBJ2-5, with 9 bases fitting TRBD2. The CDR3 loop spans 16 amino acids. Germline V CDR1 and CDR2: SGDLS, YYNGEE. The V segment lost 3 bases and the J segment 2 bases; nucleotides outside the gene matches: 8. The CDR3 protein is CASSAPSGVQQETQYF. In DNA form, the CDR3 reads TGTGCCAGCAGCGCCCCTAGCGGGGTACAACAAGAGACCCAGTACTTC.

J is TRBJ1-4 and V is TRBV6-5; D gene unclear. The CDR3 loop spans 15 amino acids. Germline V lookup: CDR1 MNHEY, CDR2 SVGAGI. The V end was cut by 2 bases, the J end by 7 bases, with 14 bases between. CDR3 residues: CASSYHSGGAEKLFF. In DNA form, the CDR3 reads TGTGCCAGCAGTTACCACTCCGGAGGAGCTGAAAAACTGTTTTTT.

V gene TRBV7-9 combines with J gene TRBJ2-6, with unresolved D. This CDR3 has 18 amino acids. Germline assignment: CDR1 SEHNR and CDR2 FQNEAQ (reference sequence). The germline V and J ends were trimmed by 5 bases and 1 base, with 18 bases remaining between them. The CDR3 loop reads CASSHKDKTRSGANVLTF. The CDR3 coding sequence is TGTGCCAGCAGCCATAAAGACAAAACCAGATCTGGGGCCAACGTCCTGACTTTC.

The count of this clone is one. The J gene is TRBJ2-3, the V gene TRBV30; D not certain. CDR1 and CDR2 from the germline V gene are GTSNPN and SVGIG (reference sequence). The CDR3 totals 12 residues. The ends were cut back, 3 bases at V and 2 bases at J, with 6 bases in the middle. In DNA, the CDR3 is TGTGCCTGGAGCACTATCACAGATACGCAGTATTTT. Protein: CAWSTITDTQYF.

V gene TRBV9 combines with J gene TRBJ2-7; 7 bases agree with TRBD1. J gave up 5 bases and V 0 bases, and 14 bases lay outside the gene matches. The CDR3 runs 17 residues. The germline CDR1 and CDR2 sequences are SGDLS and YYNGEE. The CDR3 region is CASSVEVTWDSLHEQYF. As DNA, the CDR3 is TGTGCCAGCAGCGTAGAGGTGACCTGGGACAGCCTCCACGAGCAGTACTTC.

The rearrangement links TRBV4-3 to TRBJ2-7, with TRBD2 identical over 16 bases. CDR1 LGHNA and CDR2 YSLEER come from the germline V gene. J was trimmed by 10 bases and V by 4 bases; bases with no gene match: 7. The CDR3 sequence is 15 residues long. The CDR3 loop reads CASSPEGLAGGRQYF. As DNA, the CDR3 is TGCGCCAGCAGCCCGGAGGGACTAGCGGGGGGGCGTCAGTACTTC.

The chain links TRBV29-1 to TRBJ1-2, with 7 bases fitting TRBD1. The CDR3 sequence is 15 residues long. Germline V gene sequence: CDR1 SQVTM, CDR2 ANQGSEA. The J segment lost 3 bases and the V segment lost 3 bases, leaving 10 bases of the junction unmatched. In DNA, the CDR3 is TGCAGCGTTGAGGTGGAGACAGGGCGGTACTATGGCTACACCTTC. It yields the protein CSVEVETGRYYGYTF.

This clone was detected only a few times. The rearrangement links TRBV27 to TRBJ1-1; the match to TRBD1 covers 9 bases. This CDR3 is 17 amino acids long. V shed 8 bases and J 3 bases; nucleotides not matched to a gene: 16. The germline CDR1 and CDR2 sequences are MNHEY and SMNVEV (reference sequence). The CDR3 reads CASRTITGGQWHTEAFF. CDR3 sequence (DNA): TGTGCCAGCCGCACTATAACAGGGGGCCAGTGGCACACTGAAGCTTTCTTT.

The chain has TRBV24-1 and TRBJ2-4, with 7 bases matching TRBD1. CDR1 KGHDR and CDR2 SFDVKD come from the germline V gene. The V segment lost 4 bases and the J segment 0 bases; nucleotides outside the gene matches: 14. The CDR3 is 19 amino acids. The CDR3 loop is CATSDPGPTGILAKNIQYF. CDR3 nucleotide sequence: TGTGCCACCAGTGACCCCGGGCCGACAGGGATACTAGCCAAAAACATTCAGTACTTC.

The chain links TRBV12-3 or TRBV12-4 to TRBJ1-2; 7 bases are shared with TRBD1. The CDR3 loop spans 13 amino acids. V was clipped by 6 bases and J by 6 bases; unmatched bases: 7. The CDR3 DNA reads TGTGCCAGCAGCACAGGGGCTTATAATGGCTACACCTTC. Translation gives CASSTGAYNGYTF.

For the CDR3, the DNA is TGTGCCAGCAGCTTAGGGGCCTTCCTACTCATGCATACGCAGTATTTT. It specifies CASSLGAFLLMHTQYF. V is TRBV7-8 and J is TRBJ2-3; D gene ambiguous. The CDR3 is 16 residues long. In germline, CDR1 is SGHVS, CDR2 FQNEAQ. V lost 1 base and J 7 bases, leaving 18 bases between the germline ends.